The sequence of this T cell receptor beta chain was determined in a study of blood T cell repertoires in COVID-19. Study overall: The United States, Italy and Spain provided the acute and convalescent COVID-19 samples.

Repertoires were generated with immunoSEQ multiplex PCR, while TCRdb's copy carries only in-frame clones and drops some. The sample holds roughly 250,000 clones, 75% to 95% seen once. All enrollees were roughly 18 to 89 years old and from roughly 26 US areas. Donors in Cohort 3 counted as recovered after two negative PCRs, clearance, or symptom resolution. Remarks on this clone: This sample also contains other DNA sequences that code for the same CDR3.

The source material was PBMCs or T cells enriched from blood (not recorded which). The TCR comes from a woman aged 18 to 35 who had recovered from COVID-19.

CDR3 protein: CATSGGNTEAFF. CDR3 bases: TGTGCCACCAGCGGGGGGAACACTGAAGCTTTCTTT. The chain employs TRBV24-1 and TRBJ1-1; the D gene is possibly TRBD1 (5 bases). Trimming took 7 bases from V and 1 from J, leaving 6 bases between them. In germline, CDR1 is KGHDR, CDR2 SFDVKD. The CDR3 extends over 12 amino acids.